The rows below give T cell receptor beta chains drawn from one sample of a study of blood T cell repertoires in COVID-19. Measured with immunoSEQ multiplex PCR; TCRdb has only the in-frame clones, and not every one. The table lists fewer than 200,000 clones, 70% to 90% of them singletons, with approximately 4% in the top ten. Sequencing used PBMCs or T cells enriched from blood (not recorded which). Receptors were obtained from a woman in her 50s who had recovered from COVID-19. CDR3s include the opening cysteine and the closing phenylalanine or tryptophan. Fields, in order: V gene, D gene, clone size, J gene, CDR3 length, CDR3 DNA, CDR3 protein. A D gene is named only where the DNA matches it firmly. Some rows have no size entry. The others give once, few or many, or a class for an expanded clone.

v_gene: TRBV27
d_gene: TRBD2
abundance: NA
j_gene: TRBJ2-1
len: 15
CDR3nt: TGTGCCAGCAGCTTTTCTAGCGGGAGAAACAATGAGCAGTTCTTC
CDR3aa: CASSFSSGRNNEQFF

v_gene: TRBV7-9
d_gene: NA
abundance: NA
j_gene: TRBJ2-2
len: 16
CDR3nt: TGTGCCAGCAGCTTTCCGCCGGGACAAAACACCGGGGAGCTGTTTTTT
CDR3aa: CASSFPPGQNTGELFF

v_gene: TRBV30
d_gene: TRBD1
abundance: few
j_gene: TRBJ1-2
len: 13
CDR3nt: TGTGCCTGGAGCCGGGACAGGACGTATGGCTACACCTTC
CDR3aa: CAWSRDRTYGYTF

v_gene: TRBV10-3
d_gene: NA
abundance: many
j_gene: TRBJ2-5
len: 15
CDR3nt: TGTGCCATCAGTGGTAATGACAGAGATCAAGAGACCCAGTACTTC
CDR3aa: CAISGNDRDQETQYF

v_gene: TRBV7-9
d_gene: TRBD2
abundance: NA
j_gene: TRBJ2-3
len: 16
CDR3nt: TGTGCCAGCAGGCTGACTAGCGGAGCTAGCACAGATACGCAGTATTTT
CDR3aa: CASRLTSGASTDTQYF

v_gene: TRBV7-8
d_gene: NA
abundance: NA
j_gene: TRBJ1-5
len: 12
CDR3nt: TGTGCCAGCAGCTTAATCTATCAGCCCCAGCATTTT
CDR3aa: CASSLIYQPQHF

v_gene: TRBV18
d_gene: NA
abundance: few
j_gene: TRBJ1-1
len: 13
CDR3nt: TGTGCCAGCTCACCATGGGAGGACCGTGAAGCTTTCTTT
CDR3aa: CASSPWEDREAFF

v_gene: TRBV5-8
d_gene: NA
abundance: large
j_gene: TRBJ2-3
len: 15
CDR3nt: TGTGCCAGCAGCAAGGACAGTGCTAGCACAGATACGCAGTATTTT
CDR3aa: CASSKDSASTDTQYF

v_gene: TRBV30
d_gene: NA
abundance: NA
j_gene: TRBJ1-6
len: 11
CDR3nt: TGTGCCTGGAGTGTACTCTCACCCCTCCACTTT
CDR3aa: CAWSVLSPLHF

v_gene: TRBV30
d_gene: TRBD1
abundance: NA
j_gene: TRBJ2-5
len: 14
CDR3nt: TGTGCCTGGACCTCCGGGACAGGGCAAGAGACCCAGTACTTC
CDR3aa: CAWTSGTGQETQYF

v_gene: TRBV24-1
d_gene: TRBD1
abundance: NA
j_gene: TRBJ1-2
len: 15
CDR3nt: TGTGCCACCAGTGACGCGACAGGGAATAACTATGGCTACACCTTC
CDR3aa: CATSDATGNNYGYTF

v_gene: TRBV29-1
d_gene: NA
abundance: NA
j_gene: TRBJ1-1
len: 14
CDR3nt: TGCAGCGTTGAAGGGGGTACCGGGAATACTGAAGCTTTCTTT
CDR3aa: CSVEGGTGNTEAFF

v_gene: TRBV24-1
d_gene: NA
abundance: NA
j_gene: TRBJ2-3
len: 15
CDR3nt: TGTGCCACCAGTGATTCACCTACTAGCACAGATACGCAGTATTTT
CDR3aa: CATSDSPTSTDTQYF

v_gene: TRBV7-2
d_gene: TRBD1
abundance: NA
j_gene: TRBJ1-2
len: 14
CDR3nt: TGTGCCAGCAGCGCCCAGGGACAGGGGTTTGGCTACACCTTC
CDR3aa: CASSAQGQGFGYTF

v_gene: TRBV5-1
d_gene: NA
abundance: NA
j_gene: TRBJ2-5
len: 14
CDR3nt: TGCGCCAGCAGCTTAAGGACAGTTCAAGAGACCCAGTACTTC
CDR3aa: CASSLRTVQETQYF

v_gene: TRBV7-2
d_gene: TRBD2
abundance: once
j_gene: TRBJ2-1
len: 16
CDR3nt: TGTGCCAGCAGCTTACTAGCGGGAGGCAGGTACAATGAGCAGTTCTTC
CDR3aa: CASSLLAGGRYNEQFF

v_gene: TRBV5-1
d_gene: NA
abundance: NA
j_gene: TRBJ1-2
len: 16
CDR3nt: TGCGCCAGCAGCTTGGCCTCATCCTCCTCCCTGAGTGGCTACACCTTC
CDR3aa: CASSLASSSSLSGYTF

v_gene: TRBV19
d_gene: NA
abundance: NA
j_gene: TRBJ2-6
len: 20
CDR3nt: TGTGCCAGTACGGTGGGGGCAGGGACCCAACAATTACAAGGGGCCAACGTCCTGACTTTC
CDR3aa: CASTVGAGTQQLQGANVLTF

v_gene: TRBV19
d_gene: NA
abundance: NA
j_gene: TRBJ1-5
len: 12
CDR3nt: TGTGCCAGTAGGGAGAGCCCCCGGCCCCAGCATTTT
CDR3aa: CASRESPRPQHF

v_gene: TRBV7-6
d_gene: NA
abundance: NA
j_gene: TRBJ1-1
len: 16
CDR3nt: TGTGCCAGCAGCTTAAGCCGGCCCGGCCAGGGCACTGAAGCTTTCTTT
CDR3aa: CASSLSRPGQGTEAFF

v_gene: TRBV27
d_gene: TRBD1
abundance: NA
j_gene: TRBJ1-4
len: 13
CDR3nt: TGTGCCAGCAGTGACAGGGGGCGCGAAAAACTGTTTTTT
CDR3aa: CASSDRGREKLFF

v_gene: TRBV18
d_gene: TRBD1
abundance: NA
j_gene: TRBJ2-5
len: 15
CDR3nt: TGTGCCAGCTCACAGACAGGGGGGATCGGAGAGACCCAGTACTTC
CDR3aa: CASSQTGGIGETQYF

v_gene: TRBV15
d_gene: NA
abundance: NA
j_gene: TRBJ1-2
len: 14
CDR3nt: TGTGCCACCAGCAGAGACAGCCTAGCGTATGGCTACACCTTC
CDR3aa: CATSRDSLAYGYTF

v_gene: TRBV5-8
d_gene: TRBD1
abundance: NA
j_gene: TRBJ2-1
len: 15
CDR3nt: TGTGCCAGCAGCTTGGGAGCGACAGGGGACAATGAGCAGTTCTTC
CDR3aa: CASSLGATGDNEQFF

v_gene: TRBV4-2
d_gene: NA
abundance: once
j_gene: TRBJ2-1
len: 13
CDR3nt: TGTGCCAGCAGCCAGGGCGACAGGAGGGAGCAGTTCTTC
CDR3aa: CASSQGDRREQFF

v_gene: TRBV6-5
d_gene: NA
abundance: once
j_gene: TRBJ1-3
len: 12
CDR3nt: TGTGCCAGCAGTAACAGGGGAAACACCATATATTTT
CDR3aa: CASSNRGNTIYF

v_gene: TRBV11-2
d_gene: NA
abundance: NA
j_gene: TRBJ2-3
len: 15
CDR3nt: TGTGCCAGCAGCTTAGGGGCACGCATCACAGATACGCAGTATTTT
CDR3aa: CASSLGARITDTQYF

v_gene: TRBV7-2
d_gene: TRBD1
abundance: NA
j_gene: TRBJ1-6
len: 15
CDR3nt: TGTGCCAGCAGCTTTGGAGGCACAGGGGGTTCACCCCTCCACTTT
CDR3aa: CASSFGGTGGSPLHF

v_gene: TRBV6-6
d_gene: TRBD1
abundance: NA
j_gene: TRBJ2-2
len: 15
CDR3nt: TGTGCCAGCAGCCCGACAGGGGGGAACACCGGGGAGCTGTTTTTT
CDR3aa: CASSPTGGNTGELFF

v_gene: TRBV5-4
d_gene: TRBD2
abundance: NA
j_gene: TRBJ2-2
len: 16
CDR3nt: TGTGCCAGCAGCGCGAAGCGGGGGACGGACACCGGGGAGCTGTTTTTT
CDR3aa: CASSAKRGTDTGELFF

v_gene: TRBV2
d_gene: NA
abundance: NA
j_gene: TRBJ1-1
len: 16
CDR3nt: TGTGCCAGCAGTGAATGGCGGCAGGGAATGAACACTGAAGCTTTCTTT
CDR3aa: CASSEWRQGMNTEAFF

v_gene: TRBV2
d_gene: TRBD1
abundance: NA
j_gene: TRBJ1-5
len: 13
CDR3nt: TGTGCCAGCAGCCAACAGGGGTATCAGCCCCAGCATTTT
CDR3aa: CASSQQGYQPQHF

v_gene: TRBV25-1
d_gene: NA
abundance: NA
j_gene: TRBJ1-1
len: 15
CDR3nt: TGTGCCAGCAGTGGGTCCAGGCCCGGGAACACTGAAGCTTTCTTT
CDR3aa: CASSGSRPGNTEAFF

v_gene: TRBV6-5
d_gene: TRBD1
abundance: NA
j_gene: TRBJ1-2
len: 14
CDR3nt: TGTGCCAGCAGGCGGGACAGCTCTAACTATGGCTACACCTTC
CDR3aa: CASRRDSSNYGYTF

v_gene: TRBV4-1
d_gene: NA
abundance: NA
j_gene: TRBJ2-3
len: 16
CDR3nt: TGCGCCAGCAGCCAAGACAGGGAAAGCCTGTCAGATACGCAGTATTTT
CDR3aa: CASSQDRESLSDTQYF

v_gene: TRBV12-3/TRBV12-4
d_gene: NA
abundance: NA
j_gene: TRBJ1-2
len: 12
CDR3nt: TGTGCCAGCACCCGAACAGGTTACGGCTACACCTTC
CDR3aa: CASTRTGYGYTF

v_gene: TRBV7-2
d_gene: TRBD1
abundance: once
j_gene: TRBJ1-3
len: 16
CDR3nt: TGTGCCAGCAGCCCGGGACAGGGACTCTCTGGAAACACCATATATTTT
CDR3aa: CASSPGQGLSGNTIYF

v_gene: TRBV7-9
d_gene: NA
abundance: NA
j_gene: TRBJ1-2
len: 15
CDR3nt: TGTGCCAGCAGCCCCAGAGGGTCAGAGGGCTATGGCTACACCTTC
CDR3aa: CASSPRGSEGYGYTF

v_gene: TRBV5-8
d_gene: NA
abundance: NA
j_gene: TRBJ2-3
len: 13
CDR3nt: TGTGCCAGCAGCCCCTGGGAGTCAGATACGCAGTATTTT
CDR3aa: CASSPWESDTQYF

v_gene: TRBV6-5
d_gene: TRBD2
abundance: NA
j_gene: TRBJ2-3
len: 16
CDR3nt: TGTGCCAGCAGTTCGATCGCGGGACTAGCTACGTATACGCAGTATTTT
CDR3aa: CASSSIAGLATYTQYF

v_gene: TRBV29-1
d_gene: TRBD1
abundance: NA
j_gene: TRBJ1-2
len: 13
CDR3nt: TGCAGCGCGACAGGGGGCGGCGGCTATGGCTACACCTTC
CDR3aa: CSATGGGGYGYTF

v_gene: TRBV5-8
d_gene: TRBD1
abundance: NA
j_gene: TRBJ2-1
len: 13
CDR3nt: TGTGCCAGCAGCCTAAGCAGGGGGAGCGAGCAGTTCTTC
CDR3aa: CASSLSRGSEQFF

v_gene: TRBV12-3/TRBV12-4
d_gene: NA
abundance: NA
j_gene: TRBJ1-2
len: 12
CDR3nt: TGTGCCAGCAGGGACGACAGGTCCGGCTACACCTTC
CDR3aa: CASRDDRSGYTF

v_gene: TRBV6-5
d_gene: TRBD1
abundance: NA
j_gene: TRBJ2-1
len: 16
CDR3nt: TGTGCCAGCAGTTACACCCAGGGGGCCGACTACAATGAGCAGTTCTTC
CDR3aa: CASSYTQGADYNEQFF

v_gene: TRBV30
d_gene: NA
abundance: NA
j_gene: TRBJ2-2
len: 14
CDR3nt: TGTGCCTGGAGTGTTCGAAGAGTAACCGGGGAGCTGTTTTTT
CDR3aa: CAWSVRRVTGELFF

v_gene: TRBV19
d_gene: TRBD1
abundance: NA
j_gene: TRBJ1-1
len: 15
CDR3nt: TGTGCCAGTAGCCCCTTTGGACAGGGAGAGGCTGAAGCTTTCTTT
CDR3aa: CASSPFGQGEAEAFF